The clone carrying this T cell receptor (beta chain) was counted only a few times. This entry belongs to a study of molecular identifiers for immune sequencing clone quantification. From the PCR reads, TCRdb called clonotypes with MiXCR, one entry per CDR3 protein. This sample has more than 550,000 distinct CDR3 sequences, with less than 30% found just once. The clonotype was recovered from a human donor in good health. Some libraries in this study had Jurkat cell RNA spiked in. Material: naive CD8+ T cells from blood, with Jurkat cell RNA spiked in. Subset specified: FACS-sorted CD8+CD4-CCR7+CD45RA+ naive T cells.

For the CDR3, the DNA is TGTGCCAGCACCGGGTTACGCTTGGAGGACTCCTACGAGCAGTACTTC. Protein product: CASTGLRLEDSYEQYF. The chain links TRBV6-2 or TRBV6-3 to TRBJ2-7; TRBD2 is a possible D gene (5 bases). The germline gives CDR1 MNHEY, CDR2 SVGEGT. There are 16 residues in the CDR3. With 7 bases removed from V and 0 bases from J, the gap between germline ends came to 19 bases.